This T cell receptor (beta chain) is drawn from a study of response to subunit inactivated influenza vaccine. Findings of the study overall: A suggestion made by the authors is that each seasonal influenza vaccination recruits few new T cells.

Looked up from germline, CDR1 is SGHRS and CDR2 is YFSETQ. The CDR3 consists of 11 residues. V dropped 4 bases and J dropped 6 bases, with 8 bases sitting between them. Via MiXCR, TCRdb re-called the RT-PCR reads, giving one row per CDR3 protein. The sample yields hundreds of thousands of distinct CDR3 sequences, 25% seen once. A note on this clonotype: Its antigen remains unknown.

The chain uses TRBV5-1 and TRBJ2-7; D may be TRBD1 (6 bases). This specimen consisted of CD4+ T cells sorted from PBMCs, obtained around 5 days after vaccination. The clonotype was recovered from a middle-aged man who received an inactivated influenza vaccine. DNA of the CDR3: TGCGCCAGCAGCCAGGGGAGCGAGCAGTACTTC. This gives the protein CASSQGSEQYF.